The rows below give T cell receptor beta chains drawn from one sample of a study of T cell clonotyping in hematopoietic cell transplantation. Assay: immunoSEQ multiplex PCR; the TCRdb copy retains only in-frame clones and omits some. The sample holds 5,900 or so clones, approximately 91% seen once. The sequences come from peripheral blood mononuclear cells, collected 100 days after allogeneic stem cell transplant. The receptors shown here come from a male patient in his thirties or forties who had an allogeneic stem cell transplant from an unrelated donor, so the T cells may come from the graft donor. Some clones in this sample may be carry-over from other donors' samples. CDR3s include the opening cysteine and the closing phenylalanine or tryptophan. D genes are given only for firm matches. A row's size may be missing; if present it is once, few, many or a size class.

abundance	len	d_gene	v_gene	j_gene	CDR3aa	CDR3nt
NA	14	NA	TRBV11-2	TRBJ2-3	CASSPMVATDTQYF	TGTGCCAGCAGCCCAATGGTAGCCACAGATACGCAGTATTTT
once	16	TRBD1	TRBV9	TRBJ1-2	CASSVVGLTGIGGYTF	TGTGCCAGCAGCGTAGTTGGGTTGACAGGGATTGGTGGCTACACCTTC
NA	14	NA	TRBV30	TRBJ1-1	CAWSSASGIDEAFF	TGTGCCTGGAGTTCCGCGAGCGGAATAGATGAAGCTTTCTTT
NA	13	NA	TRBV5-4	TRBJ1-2	CASSSGGGYGYTF	TGTGCCAGCAGCTCGGGCGGGGGATATGGCTACACCTTC
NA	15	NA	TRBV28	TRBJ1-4	CASTWLLGANEKLFF	TGTGCCAGCACTTGGCTTTTGGGGGCTAATGAAAAACTGTTTTTT
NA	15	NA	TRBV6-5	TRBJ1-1	CASSYSIRGGTEAFF	TGTGCCAGCAGTTACTCGATTCGGGGGGGCACTGAAGCTTTCTTT
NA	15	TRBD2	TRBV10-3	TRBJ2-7	CAISDYGGAGYEQYF	TGTGCCATCAGTGATTACGGGGGGGCCGGGTACGAGCAGTACTTC
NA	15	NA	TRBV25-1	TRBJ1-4	CASSWGGAGSEKLFF	TGTGCCAGCAGCTGGGGGGGAGCAGGGAGCGAAAAACTGTTTTTT
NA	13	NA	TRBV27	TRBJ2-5	CASSLWTKETQYF	TGTGCCAGCAGTTTATGGACTAAAGAAACCCAGTACTTC
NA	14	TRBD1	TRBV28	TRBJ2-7	CASLDPDRNYEQYF	TGTGCCAGCTTAGACCCGGACAGGAACTACGAGCAGTACTTC
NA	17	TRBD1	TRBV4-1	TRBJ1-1	CASNPLGAGGPNTEAFF	TGCGCCAGCAACCCACTCGGGGCAGGGGGCCCAAACACTGAAGCTTTCTTT
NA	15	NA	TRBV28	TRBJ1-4	CASRNGQTTNEKLFF	TGTGCCAGCAGAAACGGACAGACAACTAATGAAAAACTGTTTTTT
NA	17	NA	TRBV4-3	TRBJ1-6	CASSQDQENSYNSPLHF	TGCGCCAGCAGCCAAGATCAAGAGAACTCCTATAATTCACCCCTCCACTTT
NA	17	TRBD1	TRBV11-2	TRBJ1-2	CASSPLGVQGGLGGYTF	TGTGCCAGCAGCCCCCTCGGGGTGCAGGGGGGATTAGGTGGCTACACCTTC
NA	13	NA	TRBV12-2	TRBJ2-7	CASRLGTSYEQYF	TGTGCAAGTCGCTTAGGGACATCCTACGAGCAGTACTTC
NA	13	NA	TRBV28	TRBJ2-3	CASSSTVFDTQYF	TGTGCCAGCAGCTCTACAGTGTTCGATACGCAGTATTTT
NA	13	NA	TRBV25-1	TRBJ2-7	CASSEGVTYEQYF	TGTGCCAGCAGTGAAGGAGTGACCTACGAGCAGTACTTC
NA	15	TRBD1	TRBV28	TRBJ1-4	CAPGDRAATNEKLFF	TGTGCCCCCGGGGACAGAGCGGCAACTAATGAAAAACTGTTTTTT
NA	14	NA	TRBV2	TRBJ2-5	CASSLYGGLQTQYF	TGTGCCAGCAGTCTCTACGGGGGGCTGCAGACCCAGTACTTC
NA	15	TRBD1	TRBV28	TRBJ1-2	CASRYLDRGPYGYTF	TGTGCCAGCAGATATCTGGACAGGGGGCCCTATGGCTACACCTTC
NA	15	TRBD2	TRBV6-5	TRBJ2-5	CASGLLAGGLETQYF	TGTGCCAGCGGCCTACTAGCGGGGGGGCTTGAGACCCAGTACTTC
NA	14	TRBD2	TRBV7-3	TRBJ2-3	CASSPSGGADTQYF	TGTGCCAGCAGCCCGAGCGGGGGGGCAGATACGCAGTATTTT
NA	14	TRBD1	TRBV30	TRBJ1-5	CAWNRQGQGQPQHF	TGTGCCTGGAATCGACAGGGGCAAGGACAGCCCCAGCATTTT
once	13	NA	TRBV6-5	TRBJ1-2	CASTPQQGSGYTF	TGTGCCAGCACGCCCCAGCAGGGGTCCGGCTACACCTTC
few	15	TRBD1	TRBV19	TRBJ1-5	CASSQYRGEGQPQHF	TGTGCCAGTAGTCAATACAGGGGAGAGGGTCAGCCCCAGCATTTT
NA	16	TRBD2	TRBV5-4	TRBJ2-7	CASSPGGKMVDYEQYF	TGTGCCAGCAGCCCCGGGGGGAAGATGGTTGACTACGAGCAGTACTTC
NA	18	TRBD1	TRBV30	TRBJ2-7	CAWPFLRTGCPVPCEQYF	TGTGCCTGGCCGTTCCTCCGGACAGGGTGCCCCGTCCCTTGCGAGCAGTACTTC
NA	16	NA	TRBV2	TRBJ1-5	CASTLVGRTSNQPQHF	TGTGCCAGCACGTTAGTTGGACGGACTAGCAATCAGCCCCAGCATTTT
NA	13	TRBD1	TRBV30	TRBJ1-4	CAWSAGTGVKLFF	TGTGCCTGGAGTGCCGGGACAGGAGTTAAACTGTTTTTT
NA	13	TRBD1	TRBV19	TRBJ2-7	CASSLDRHYEQYF	TGTGCCAGTAGTTTGGACAGGCACTACGAGCAGTACTTC